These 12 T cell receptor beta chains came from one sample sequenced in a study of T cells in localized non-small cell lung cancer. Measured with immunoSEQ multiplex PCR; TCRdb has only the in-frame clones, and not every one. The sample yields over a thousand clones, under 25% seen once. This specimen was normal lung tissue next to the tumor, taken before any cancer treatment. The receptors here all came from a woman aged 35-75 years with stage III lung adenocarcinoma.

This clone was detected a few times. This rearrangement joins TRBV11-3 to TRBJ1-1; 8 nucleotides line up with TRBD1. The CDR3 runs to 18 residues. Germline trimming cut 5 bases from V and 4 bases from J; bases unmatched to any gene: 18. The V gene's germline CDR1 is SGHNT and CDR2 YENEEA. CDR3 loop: CASSPFWWDRKEGTEAFF. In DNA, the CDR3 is TGTGCCAGCAGCCCCTTTTGGTGGGACAGGAAGGAGGGCACTGAAGCTTTCTTT.

DNA of the CDR3: TGTGCCACCAGCAGAGCGTGGGGGGAAGGAGGCACTGAAGCTTTCTTT. Its translation: CATSRAWGEGGTEAFF. The chain carries TRBV15 and TRBJ1-1; tentatively, D is TRBD1 (5 bases). The CDR3 totals 16 residues. V lost 1 base and J 4 bases, leaving 16 bases between the germline ends. The V gene's germline CDR1 is LNHNV and CDR2 YYDKDF (reference sequence).

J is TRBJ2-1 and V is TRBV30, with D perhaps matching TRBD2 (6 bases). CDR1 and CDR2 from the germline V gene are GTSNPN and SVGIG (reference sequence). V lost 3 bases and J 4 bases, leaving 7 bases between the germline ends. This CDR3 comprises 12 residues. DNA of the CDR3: TGTGCCTGGAGCGGGACTTACAATGAGCAGTTCTTC. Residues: CAWSGTYNEQFF.

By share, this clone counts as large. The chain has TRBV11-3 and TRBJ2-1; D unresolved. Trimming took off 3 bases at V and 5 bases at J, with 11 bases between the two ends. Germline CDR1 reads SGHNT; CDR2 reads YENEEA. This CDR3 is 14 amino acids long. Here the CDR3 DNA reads TGTGCCAGCAGCTTGGCCCCGGATAACAATGAGCAGTTCTTC. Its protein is CASSLAPDNNEQFF.

The CDR3 reads CASSPDGLPYEQYF. As DNA, the CDR3 is TGTGCCAGCTCACCAGATGGACTACCCTACGAGCAGTACTTC. The chain is built from TRBV18 and TRBJ2-7; the D gene is possibly TRBD2 (6 bases). CDR1 KGHSH and CDR2 LQKENI come from the germline V gene. CDR3 size: 14 residues. V was shortened by 2 bases and J by 2 bases, with 10 bases between the two germline ends.

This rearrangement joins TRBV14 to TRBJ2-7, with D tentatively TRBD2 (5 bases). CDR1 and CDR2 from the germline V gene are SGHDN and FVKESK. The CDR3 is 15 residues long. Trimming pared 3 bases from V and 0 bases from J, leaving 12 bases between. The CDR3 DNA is TGTGCCAGCAGCCAGCGGGCCGGAGTCTCCTACGAGCAGTACTTC. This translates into CASSQRAGVSYEQYF.

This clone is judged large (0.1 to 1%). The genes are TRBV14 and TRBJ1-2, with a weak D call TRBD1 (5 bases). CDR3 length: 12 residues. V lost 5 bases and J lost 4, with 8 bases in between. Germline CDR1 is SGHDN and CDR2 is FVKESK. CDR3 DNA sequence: TGTGCCAGCAGCTCCGACAGCTATGGCTACACCTTC. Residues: CASSSDSYGYTF. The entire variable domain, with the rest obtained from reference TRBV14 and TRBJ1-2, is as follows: EAGVTQFPSHSVIEKGQTVTLRCDPISGHDNLYWYRRVMGKEIKFLLHFVKESKQDESGMPNNRFLAERTGGTYSTLKVQPAELEDSGVYFCASSSDSYGYTFGSGTRLTVV.

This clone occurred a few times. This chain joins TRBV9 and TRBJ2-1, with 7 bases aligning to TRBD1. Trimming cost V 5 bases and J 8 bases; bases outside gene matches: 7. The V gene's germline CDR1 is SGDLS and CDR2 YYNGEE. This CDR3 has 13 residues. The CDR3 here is CASSVTGTHEQFF. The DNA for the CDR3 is TGTGCCAGCAGTGTGACAGGGACCCATGAGCAGTTCTTC.

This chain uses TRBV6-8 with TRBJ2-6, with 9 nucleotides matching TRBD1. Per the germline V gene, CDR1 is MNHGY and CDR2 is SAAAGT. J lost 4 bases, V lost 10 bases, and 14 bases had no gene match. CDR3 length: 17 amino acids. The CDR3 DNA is TGTGCCATCATGAACAGGGGGCGCGCGATAGGGGCCAACGTCCTGACTTTC. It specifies CAIMNRGRAIGANVLTF.

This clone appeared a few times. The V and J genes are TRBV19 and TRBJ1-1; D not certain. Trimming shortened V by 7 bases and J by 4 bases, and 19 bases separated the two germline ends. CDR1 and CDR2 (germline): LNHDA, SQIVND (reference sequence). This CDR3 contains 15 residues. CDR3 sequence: CASTWEGRSVTEAFF. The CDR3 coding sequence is TGTGCCAGTACCTGGGAGGGCCGCTCTGTCACTGAAGCTTTCTTT.

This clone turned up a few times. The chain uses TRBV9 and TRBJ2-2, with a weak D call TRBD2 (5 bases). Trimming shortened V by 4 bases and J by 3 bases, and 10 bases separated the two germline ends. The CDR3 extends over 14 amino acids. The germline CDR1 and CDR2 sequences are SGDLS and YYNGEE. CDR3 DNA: TGTGCCAGCAGCCCACGGACTTACACCGGGGAGCTGTTTTTT. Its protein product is CASSPRTYTGELFF. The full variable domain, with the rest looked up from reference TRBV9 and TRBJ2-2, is DSGVTQTPKHLITATGQRVTLRCSPRSGDLSVYWYQQSLDQGLQFLIQYYNGEERAKGNILERFSAQQFPDLHSELNLSSLELGDSALYFCASSPRTYTGELFFGEGSRLTVL.

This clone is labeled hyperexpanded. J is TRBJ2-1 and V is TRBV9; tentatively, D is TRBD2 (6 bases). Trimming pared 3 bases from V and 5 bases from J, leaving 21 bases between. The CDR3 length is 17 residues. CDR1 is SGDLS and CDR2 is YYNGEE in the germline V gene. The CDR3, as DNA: TGTGCCAGCAGCGCCAACCCGACTAGGAGTCGGAACAATGAGCAGTTCTTC. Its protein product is CASSANPTRSRNNEQFF.